The source of this T cell receptor beta chain is a study of blood T cell repertoires in COVID-19 (TCRdb year 2020). As for the study more broadly: Samples from collaborators originated in the United States, Italy and Spain and spanned both the acute and convalescent phases of COVID-19. The prospective study material was composed of cDNA or gDNA derived from T cells, B-cell-depleted T cells, or PBMCs. Deeply sampled blood TCRbeta repertoires from subjects exposed to, actively infected with, or recovered from COVID-19 were included in the dataset. The repertoires were released in a freely available public database intended as a resource for research on the immune response to SARS-CoV-2. The samples were drawn from the first 160 participants of the ongoing ImmuneRACE study and from over a thousand subjects provided by 6 global collaborators. A de-identified subject ID, COVID-19 status, age in years and sex were almost always included in the sample metadata. Where HLA class I and class II types were available, the types were taken from metadata supplied by the sample provider, not from assay-based typing.

The immunoSEQ Assay, a bias-controlled multiplex PCR, was used to amplify TCRbeta CDR3 regions from genomic DNA. In the source study's methods: The number of nucleated cells in each sample was estimated from the amplification of reference gene primers within the assay. To quantify the absolute abundance of each unique TCRbeta CDR3 rearrangement, sequence reads were collapsed and filtered. For each sample, productive Simpson clonality was calculated by taking the square root of Simpson's diversity index across productive rearrangements. The source is immuneACCESS, and TCRdb retained only in-frame sequences with V and J called. Part of the clones is not carried over; for the studies checked, unresolved V genes explain less than half of this, and the remainder is unexplained. That table gives V, J and clone size, and the DNA gave D and trimming. The sample table records 300,000 to 400,000 clones; around 89% of these occur just once. The ten largest make up around 0.97% of the sample.

Here is what the overall study found, with its caveats: Clinical and demographic metadata were provided uncurated, with the amount varying by source and participant.

CDR1 is given as LNHDA and CDR2 as SQIVND, both from the germline V gene (reference sequence). The CDR3 goes from the cysteine to the phenylalanine over 14 residues. Only the CDR3 portion is preserved as DNA: 42 bases, with reading frame beginning at the first base. Compared with germline, V lacks 6 bases and J lacks 1 base; bases without a gene match: 4. As for this clone: Its antigen is not yet known. Base quality data are lacking; no much larger clone is found one base away.

In the prospective study, participants were about 18 to 100 years old, resided in 20 to 30 geographic areas of the United States, and were enrolled through a virtual design. In the prospective study, participants were assigned to cohorts based on the clinical history participants reported in a screening survey and a study questionnaire. Each participant in the prospective study had whole blood, serum and a nasopharyngeal or oropharyngeal swab collected by mobile phlebotomists. Over a roughly two-month period, participants in the prospective study had the option of providing additional blood draws and questionnaires. Blood samples from the prospective study were shipped frozen or at room temperature prior to DNA extraction.

Recombination connected TRBV19 to TRBJ1-1, with 8 bases aligning to TRBD1. The TCR originated in a woman in her 30s with acute COVID-19. Material for sequencing was PBMCs or T cells enriched from blood (not recorded which). The DNA reads TGTGCCAGTAGCCAAACAGGGGGGAACACTGAAGCTTTCTTT. It translates as CASSQTGGNTEAFF.